This entry lists 24 T cell receptor beta chains sequenced from one sample in a study of blood T cell repertoires in COVID-19. Profiled with immunoSEQ multiplex PCR; TCRdb holds only in-frame clones, not every one. The data hold 470,000 or so clones, with nearly 90% observed a single time. Sequenced material: PBMCs or T cells enriched from blood (not recorded which). These receptor sequences come from a woman aged 18 to 35 with acute COVID-19.

The rearrangement uses TRBV7-2 and TRBJ1-1; 8 bases line up with TRBD1. Trimming at V came to 6 bases and at J to 3 bases, leaving 6 bases not matched to a gene. In germline, CDR1 is SGHTA, CDR2 FQGNSA. The CDR3 loop spans 14 amino acids. CDR3 coding DNA: TGTGCCAGCAGGCGTCCGGGACAGGACACTGAAGCTTTCTTT. This gives the protein CASRRPGQDTEAFF.

This clone has just one count. The V gene is TRBV7-2, the J gene TRBJ1-5, with 7 bases identical to TRBD1. The V gene end was trimmed by 5 bases and the J gene end by 6 bases; junction bases not matched to a gene: 13. CDR1 SGHTA and CDR2 FQGNSA come from the germline V gene. This CDR3 region has 16 residues. The CDR3 nucleotides read TGTGCCAGCAGCCCAGAACAGGGGTCGTTTGGTCAGCCCCAGCATTTT. Translating it yields CASSPEQGSFGQPQHF.

The chain uses TRBV29-1 and TRBJ2-3; D is possibly TRBD2 (6 bases). Germline CDR1 is SQVTM and CDR2 is ANQGSEA. Trimming left V 6 bases short and J 4 bases short, with 17 bases between. This CDR3 spans 14 amino acids. CDR3 in amino acids: CSVPRILAPDTQYF. CDR3 in DNA: TGCAGCGTCCCGCGTATCCTAGCGCCAGATACGCAGTATTTT.

This sequence joins TRBV11-1 and TRBJ1-1; D is uncertain. Germline CDR1 is SGHAT and CDR2 is FQDESV (reference sequence). The CDR3 spans 14 residues. V was trimmed by 1 base and J by 10 bases, leaving 16 bases between them. The CDR3 sequence: CASSLDTTTGRAFF. The CDR3 DNA sequence: TGTGCCAGCAGCTTAGATACCACTACCGGCAGAGCTTTCTTT.

The CDR3 loop reads CASATGSTDTQYF. The CDR3 DNA follows: TGTGCCAGCGCAACAGGAAGCACAGATACGCAGTATTTT. V is TRBV6-4 and J is TRBJ2-3; D perhaps matches TRBD1 (5 bases). Trimming took off 8 bases at V and 0 bases at J, with 9 bases between the two ends. Per the germline V gene, CDR1 is MRHNA and CDR2 is SNTAGT. The CDR3 consists of 13 residues.

This chain links TRBV19 with TRBJ1-6, with 11 bases matching TRBD1. The CDR3 covers 15 residues. Trimming at V came to 9 bases and at J to 5 bases, leaving 6 bases not matched to a gene. Germline CDR1 LNHDA, CDR2 SQIVND (reference sequence). CDR3 sequence reads: CASGQGARNNSPLHF. The DNA for the CDR3 is TGTGCCAGCGGACAGGGGGCGCGTAATAATTCACCCCTCCACTTT.

This clone came up a few times. The genes are TRBV28 and TRBJ1-5; 11 bases agree with TRBD1. This CDR3 has 17 amino acids. Germline CDR1 and CDR2: MDHEN and SYDVKM. Trimming took 5 bases from V and 6 from J; bases not matched to a gene: 12. CDR3 residues: CASSPGTGGIIGQPQHF. CDR3 coding DNA: TGTGCCAGCAGTCCCGGGACAGGGGGAATCATTGGTCAGCCCCAGCATTTT.

This CDR3 reads CASRPGDLRDIRQSGNTIYF. The CDR3 DNA reads as TGTGCCAGTAGACCGGGCGACCTCCGGGACATCCGGCAGTCTGGAAACACCATATATTTT. The rearrangement uses TRBV19 and TRBJ1-3; TRBD1 might be the D (6 bases). This CDR3 has 20 amino acids. V was cut by 6 bases and J by 1 base, with 28 bases left in between. CDR1 and CDR2 from the germline V gene are LNHDA and SQIVND (reference sequence). Complete variable domain (other parts from reference TRBV19 and TRBJ1-3): DGGITQSPKYLFRKEGQNVTLSCEQNLNHDAMYWYRQDPGQGLRLIYYSQIVNDFQKGDIAEGYSVSREKKESFPLTVTSAQKNPTAFYLCASRPGDLRDIRQSGNTIYFGEGSWLTVV.

The gene calls are TRBV5-4 and TRBJ2-7; D not resolved. Deletions cut 4 bases from V and 0 bases from J, with 20 bases between. Looked up from germline, CDR1 is SGHNT and CDR2 is YYREEE (reference sequence). This CDR3 spans 17 amino acids. CDR3 sequence: CASSIGSRLADSYEQYF. The CDR3 DNA follows: TGTGCCAGCAGCATTGGAAGTCGACTGGCGGACTCCTACGAGCAGTACTTC.

The V and J genes are TRBV5-8 and TRBJ2-2; no reliable D call. The CDR3 has 14 residues. The V gene's germline CDR1 is SGHTS and CDR2 YDEGEE. V lost 2 bases and J lost 1, with 6 bases in between. The CDR3 loop is CASSFHRNTGELFF. CDR3 DNA sequence: TGTGCCAGCAGCTTTCACAGGAACACCGGGGAGCTGTTTTTT. The full variable domain, with the rest looked up from reference TRBV5-8 and TRBJ2-2, is EAGVTQSPTHLIKTRGQQATLRCSPISGHTSVYWYQQALGLGLQFLLWYDEGEERNRGNFPPRFSGRQFPNYSSELNVNALELEDSALYLCASSFHRNTGELFFGEGSRLTVL.

The chain recombines TRBV6-5 with TRBJ2-5; 7 nucleotides agree with TRBD2. V was pared by 8 bases and J by 5 bases, with 8 bases of the junction left unmatched. CDR1 is MNHEY and CDR2 is SVGAGI in the germline V gene. CDR3 length equals 13 residues. CDR3 nucleotides: TGTGCCAGCGAATGGACTAGTCTTGAGACCCAGTACTTC. Residues: CASEWTSLETQYF.

V usage is TRBV9 and J usage is TRBJ1-1; TRBD1 matches 10 bases. Germline V gene data show CDR1 as SGDLS and CDR2 as YYNGEE. The CDR3 spans 13 residues. V was pared by 4 bases and J by 8 bases, with 5 bases of the junction left unmatched. This CDR3 reads CASSLEDRGEAFF. CDR3 sequence (DNA): TGTGCCAGCAGCCTTGAGGACAGGGGGGAAGCTTTCTTT. The variable domain in full, completed from reference TRBV9 and TRBJ1-1, reads DSGVTQTPKHLITATGQRVTLRCSPRSGDLSVYWYQQSLDQGLQFLIQYYNGEERAKGNILERFSAQQFPDLHSELNLSSLELGDSALYFCASSLEDRGEAFFGQGTRLTVV.

The chain links TRBV2 to TRBJ1-1, with a tentative D call TRBD1 (5 bases). The V gene's germline CDR1 is SNHLY and CDR2 FYNNEI. V lost 6 bases and J 3 bases, leaving 14 bases between the germline ends. The CDR3 spans 14 residues. The CDR3 sequence is CASSGGIFDTEAFF. CDR3 sequence (DNA): TGTGCCAGCAGCGGGGGGATCTTTGACACTGAAGCTTTCTTT. The whole variable domain, remainder taken from reference TRBV2 and TRBJ1-1, is EPEVTQTPSHQVTQMGQEVILRCVPISNHLYFYWYRQILGQKVEFLVSFYNNEISEKSEIFDDQFSVERPDGSNFTLKIRSTKLEDSAMYFCASSGGIFDTEAFFGQGTRLTVV.

This clone occurred a few times. V is TRBV12-3 or TRBV12-4 and J is TRBJ2-2, with D tentatively TRBD2 (5 bases). There are 13 residues in the CDR3. Trimming pared 6 bases from V and 5 bases from J, leaving 10 bases between. The CDR3 loop reads CASSPGRTGELFF. CDR3 coding DNA: TGTGCCAGCAGCCCGGGAAGAACCGGGGAGCTGTTTTTT.

The sample holds one count of this clone. The genes are TRBV7-9 and TRBJ1-2; 9 nucleotides match TRBD1. Germline V lookup: CDR1 SEHNR, CDR2 FQNEAQ (reference sequence). V lost 5 bases and J lost 2; bases outside the gene matches: 3. The CDR3 totals 14 residues. The chain's CDR3 is CASSGTGWNYGYTF. The CDR3 coding sequence is TGTGCCAGCAGCGGGACAGGGTGGAACTATGGCTACACCTTC.

The count of this clone is one. The chain recombines TRBV10-3 with TRBJ1-1, with 7 nucleotides matching TRBD1. With V trimmed by 0 bases and J by 4 bases, 5 bases remained unmatched. The length of the CDR3 is 15 residues. Looked up from germline, CDR1 is ENHRY and CDR2 is SYGVKD. The CDR3: CAISESTGPGTEAFF. DNA of the CDR3: TGTGCCATCAGTGAGTCGACAGGGCCCGGCACTGAAGCTTTCTTT.

DNA for the CDR3: TGTGCCAGCTCACCACCGCACGGGGGATTGAATGGCTACACCTTC. Residues: CASSPPHGGLNGYTF. V gene TRBV18 combines with J gene TRBJ1-2, with D perhaps matching TRBD1 (5 bases). This CDR3 is 15 amino acids long. The germline V and J ends were trimmed by 0 bases and 6 bases, with 14 bases remaining between them. CDR1 is KGHSH and CDR2 is LQKENI in the germline V gene.

The chain recombines TRBV6-5 with TRBJ1-3; D remains unclear. Trimming pared 4 bases from V and 0 bases from J, leaving 10 bases between. Germline assignment: CDR1 MNHEY and CDR2 SVGAGI. The CDR3 sequence is 15 residues long. The CDR3 reads CASSLKRGSGNTIYF. CDR3 nucleotides: TGTGCCAGCAGTTTAAAAAGAGGCTCTGGAAACACCATATATTTT.

This chain uses TRBV11-1 with TRBJ2-3; unclear D gene. Germline assignment: CDR1 SGHAT and CDR2 FQDESV (reference sequence). The CDR3 has 11 residues. V lost 7 bases to trimming and J lost 2 bases, with 4 bases between them. The CDR3 loop reads CASTDTDTQYF. In nucleotides, the CDR3 is TGTGCCAGCACAGACACAGATACGCAGTATTTT.

The rearrangement links TRBV10-2 to TRBJ1-1; no definite D call. The CDR3 sequence is 11 residues long. Germline assignment: CDR1 WSHSY and CDR2 SAAADI. With 3 bases removed from V and 8 bases from J, the gap between germline ends came to 7 bases. The CDR3 DNA sequence: TGCGCCAGCAGTGATCCCCCGGAAGCTTTCTTT. Its protein is CASSDPPEAFF.

The chain is built from TRBV4-1 and TRBJ1-4; D not certain. Germline V CDR1 and CDR2: MGHRA, YSYEKL. The CDR3 is 17 amino acids. Trimming shortened V by 1 base and J by 2 bases, and 14 bases separated the two germline ends. In DNA form, the CDR3 reads TGCGCCAGCAGCCAAGTGTGGGGAGGGAGGACTAATGAAAAACTGTTTTTT. Translation: CASSQVWGGRTNEKLFF.

The rearrangement joins TRBV20-1 to TRBJ2-7; D gene uncertain. The germline V and J ends were trimmed by 6 bases and 0 bases, with 6 bases remaining between them. This CDR3 comprises 11 residues. The germline gives CDR1 DFQATT, CDR2 SNEGSKA (reference sequence). The CDR3 bases are TGCAGTGCCCCGAGCTCCTACGAGCAGTACTTC. Its translation: CSAPSSYEQYF.

The chain employs TRBV11-2 and TRBJ2-3, with D possibly being TRBD2 (7 bases). CDR1 is SGHAT and CDR2 is FQNNGV in the germline V gene. V was pared by 2 bases and J by 2 bases, with 14 bases between. The CDR3 is 16 amino acids. The CDR3 sequence is CASSLLRGRVTDTQYF. The CDR3 nucleotides are TGTGCCAGCAGCTTATTGCGGGGGCGGGTCACAGATACGCAGTATTTT.

This clone was counted between two and nine times. The V gene is TRBV5-8, the J gene TRBJ2-1; 15 nucleotides agree with TRBD2. With 0 bases clipped from V and 7 bases from J, the junction kept 8 bases outside the gene matches. Germline CDR1 SGHTS, CDR2 YDEGEE. There are 18 residues in the CDR3. DNA for the CDR3: TGTGCCAGCAGCTTGGAAATGCCGGGACTAGCGGGAGGTAATGAGCAGTTCTTC. Translated, it gives CASSLEMPGLAGGNEQFF.